This T cell receptor beta chain was profiled in a study of T-cell reconstitution after alpha-beta-depleted transplantation in children. This clonotype was picked up a small number of times. Its specificity is unknown. Researchers prepared the TCRbeta library using unique molecular identifiers, the study reports. TCRdb processed the PCR reads anew with MiXCR; each CDR3 protein has one entry. The table shows about 350,000 distinct CDR3 sequences, with roughly 15% occurring only once. Whole-study results and caveats: T cells produced anew were the main source of T-cell counts and diversity one year after transplant. In some patients, recipient T cells and intrathymic progenitors surviving conditioning explained high day-60 diversity.

The CDR3 has 18 residues. V lost 3 bases and J 2 bases, leaving 18 bases between the germline ends. In germline, CDR1 is SGDLS, CDR2 YYNGEE. This chain links TRBV9 with TRBJ2-6; no clear D gene. The sequence was obtained from a male patient aged 2 to 9 who had a stem cell transplant for acute lymphoblastic leukemia, so the T cells may come from the graft donor. The sample here was PBMCs, mostly from graft donor cells, taken 360 days after TCRalphabeta/CD19-depleted stem cell transplant. The CDR3 region has the DNA TGTGCCAGCAGCGGACCCGCTGTAGGCTGGGCTGGGGCCAACGTCCTGACTTTC. This gives the protein CASSGPAVGWAGANVLTF. The complete variable domain, with remaining parts taken from reference TRBV9 and TRBJ2-6, reads DSGVTQTPKHLITATGQRVTLRCSPRSGDLSVYWYQQSLDQGLQFLIQYYNGEERAKGNILERFSAQQFPDLHSELNLSSLELGDSALYFCASSGPAVGWAGANVLTFGAGSRLTVL.